This T cell receptor (beta chain) was identified during a study of glioma-infiltrating T cells after dendritic cell vaccination (dated by TCRdb to the mid-2010s). Study-wide context: A cohort of about 15 glioblastoma patients from Phase I and II dendritic cell vaccination trials was included, of whom 9 were newly diagnosed and 6 had recurrent disease. Each patient got three intradermal injections of the dendritic cell vaccine, spaced at biweekly intervals, in the arm below the axilla. Patients received autologous tumor lysate-pulsed dendritic cell vaccination between about 2003 and 2013. Survival after dendritic cell vaccination was correlated with TCR sequencing metrics, including TIL content and tumor-blood repertoire overlap. The vaccine was prepared from monocyte-derived dendritic cells that were cultured for under 8 days with IL-4 and GM-CSF and then pulsed overnight with autologous tumor lysate. In glioblastoma patients vaccinated with dendritic cells, deep sequencing of TCR beta CDR3 regions served to measure the amount of tumor-infiltrating lymphocytes and to compare repertoires between tumor and blood.

The intended sense of this specimen's time point label: after dendritic cell vaccination, including at tumor progression/relapse. Patients were selected on the basis of adequate residual fresh-frozen tumor tissue and more than two years of available survival data. Molecular status otherwise varied across the glioblastoma patients, but none of them carried an isocitrate dehydrogenase mutation. PBMC were collected before vaccination, two weeks after the third vaccination, and at tumor progression if tumor progression occurred. The Qiagen DNeasy Blood extraction Kit was used to extract genomic DNA. The immunoSEQ assay amplified TCRB CDR3 regions from 1.5 to 2.5 micrograms of genomic DNA, or from all available DNA when less than that amount was available. Multiplex PCR used 60 forward primers for TCR V beta segments and 13 reverse primers for J beta segments. To estimate the number of reads per starting template, synthetic control templates were added to each sample at limiting dilution. Sequencing produced 87 bp reads on the Illumina HiSeq System. The original pipeline was this. PCR and sequencing errors were removed by a nearest neighbor algorithm that merged closely related sequences. TCR overlap was measured as the percentage of unique tumor TCR beta sequences also present in the same patient's peripheral blood. TCRdb took this table from immuneACCESS and kept in-frame rearrangements with V and J called. Such tables lack part of the clones; where checked against another copy, unresolved V genes explain under half of the gap, and the rest is unexplained. Clone size and V and J calls were adopted from that table, with D and trimming inferred from the DNA. The sample has more than 70,000 clones on record, about nine tenths of them singletons. Jointly, the top ten make up 2% to 2.5% of the sample.

What the work shows at the level of the full study, not this receptor alone: The cohort was small and heterogeneous, only a few patients had full blood and tumor sets, and even fewer had initial-recurrent tumor pairs. Longer time to progression and overall survival after dendritic cell vaccination were predicted by higher estimated pretreatment TIL content. The three-group TCR overlap response model was characterized as speculative, and prospective validation of the model was stated to be required. No direct relationship between TCR clonality and survival was found, suggesting that a diverse polyclonal response may matter.

Comments on this clone: It lacks a known antigen. Within one base of it there is no much larger clone, and no base qualities were kept.

V and J are trimmed by 0 bases and 0 bases, and the gene matches miss 4 bases of the junction. CDR1 is given as MNHEY and CDR2 as SVGAGI, both from the germline V gene. Reading from cysteine to phenylalanine, the CDR3 counts 16 amino acids. Of the read, only the CDR3 DNA is kept; its 48 bases are in frame from base 1. The clonotype comes from a human donor with glioblastoma. The material sequenced was blood, taken after dendritic cell vaccination. The chain couples TRBV6-5 to TRBJ1-1, with 7 middle bases fitting TRBD1. Here the CDR3 is given as CASSYSRGQVNTEAFF. The bases are TGTGCCAGCAGTTACTCCCGAGGACAGGTGAACACTGAAGCTTTCTTT.